The 27 T cell receptor beta chains given below trace back to one sample, sequenced in a study of identical twins. One entry per CDR3 protein, called by TCRdb with MiXCR from the 5' RACE reads. The sample carries around 200,000 distinct CDR3 sequences, around 9.6% recorded once. The sample was memory (CD45RO+) T cells sorted from blood. All receptors come from a woman aged 18-35 years in good health.

The chain employs TRBV18 and TRBJ2-5, with 9 bases fitting TRBD2. Germline CDR1 and CDR2: KGHSH and LQKENI. This CDR3 has 19 amino acids. V shed 0 bases, J shed 5 bases, and the junction held 16 bases outside the gene matches. The CDR3: CASSPPIPSGGRAEETQYF. The CDR3 DNA is TGTGCCAGCTCACCACCGATCCCGTCTGGCGGGAGGGCCGAGGAGACCCAGTACTTC. The entire variable domain, with the rest obtained from reference TRBV18 and TRBJ2-5, is as follows: NAGVMQNPRHLVRRRGQEARLRCSPMKGHSHVYWYRQLPEEGLKFMVYLQKENIIDESGMPKERFSAEFPKEGPSILRIQQVVRGDSAAYFCASSPPIPSGGRAEETQYFGPGTRLLVL.

The J gene is TRBJ1-1, the V gene TRBV3-1; D remains ambiguous. Trimming shortened V by 1 base and J by 4 bases, and 7 bases separated the two germline ends. Looked up from germline, CDR1 is LGHDT and CDR2 is YNNKEL (reference sequence). CDR3 length: 13 residues. The CDR3 reads CASSQGKSTEAFF. The DNA of the CDR3 is TGTGCCAGCAGCCAAGGGAAAAGCACTGAAGCTTTCTTT. Looking up the rest from reference TRBV3-1 and TRBJ1-1 gives the full variable domain: DTAVSQTPKYLVTQMGNDKSIKCEQNLGHDTMYWYKQDSKKFLKIMFSYNNKELIINETVPNRFSPKSPDKAHLNLHINSLELGDSAVYFCASSQGKSTEAFFGQGTRLTVV.

This clonotype came up a few times. This sequence joins TRBV3-1 and TRBJ2-7, with a tentative D call TRBD2 (6 bases). Trimming pared 3 bases from V and 0 bases from J, leaving 18 bases between. This CDR3 has 17 residues. Germline V CDR1 and CDR2: LGHDT, YNNKEL (reference sequence). The CDR3 spells CASSHTGSWRASYEQYF. CDR3 DNA: TGTGCCAGCAGCCATACGGGGTCATGGAGGGCCTCCTACGAGCAGTACTTC.

This chain uses TRBV7-9 with TRBJ2-7, with TRBD1 matching 9 bases. Germline V gives CDR1 SEHNR, CDR2 FQNEAQ (reference sequence). V lost 5 bases to trimming and J lost 4 bases; unmatched junction nucleotides: 12. The CDR3 is made up of 16 amino acids. CDR3 coding DNA: TGTGCCAGCAGCAGGGGTAGGACAGGGGACTTATACGAGCAGTACTTC. This codes for CASSRGRTGDLYEQYF. The entire variable domain, with the rest obtained from reference TRBV7-9 and TRBJ2-7, is as follows: DTGVSQNPRHKITKRGQNVTFRCDPISEHNRLYWYRQTLGQGPEFLTYFQNEAQLEKSRLLSDRFSAERPKGSFSTLEIQRTEQGDSAMYLCASSRGRTGDLYEQYFGPGTRLTVT.

This clonotype was picked up many times. The V and J genes are TRBV11-2 and TRBJ2-3, with 13 bases that match TRBD2. The CDR3 has 15 residues. The germline V gene has CDR1 SGHAT and CDR2 FQNNGV. V lost 4 bases to trimming and J lost 9 bases; unmatched junction nucleotides: 7. The CDR3 DNA is TGTGCCAGCAGCTCCGGGACTAGCGGGGTCCCCACGCAGTATTTT. Its translation: CASSSGTSGVPTQYF.

This clonotype has a handful of counts. The chain recombines TRBV11-2 with TRBJ2-2, with 10 bases aligning to TRBD2. The CDR3 runs 17 residues. Germline V lookup: CDR1 SGHAT, CDR2 FQNNGV. The J segment lost 2 bases and the V segment lost 2 bases, leaving 5 bases of the junction unmatched. CDR3 residues: CASSLSTSGPNTGELFF. The CDR3, as DNA: TGTGCCAGCAGCTTATCGACTAGCGGGCCCAACACCGGGGAGCTGTTTTTT. Variable domain in full (rest from reference TRBV11-2 and TRBJ2-2): EAGVAQSPRYKIIEKRQSVAFWCNPISGHATLYWYQQILGQGPKLLIQFQNNGVVDDSQLPKDRFSAERLKGVDSTLKIQPAKLEDSAVYLCASSLSTSGPNTGELFFGEGSRLTVL.

In this sample, this clonotype turned up many times. V is TRBV12-3 or TRBV12-4 and J is TRBJ2-7, with 7 bases matching TRBD2. This CDR3 has 12 residues. Trimming took 7 bases from V and 7 from J; bases not matched to a gene: 7. CDR3 sequence reads: CASISGGGEQYF. CDR3 in DNA: TGTGCCAGCATCTCGGGAGGAGGAGAGCAGTACTTC.

This rearrangement joins TRBV9 to TRBJ1-1; TRBD1 matches at 7 bases. Germline values: CDR1 SGDLS, CDR2 YYNGEE. The CDR3 consists of 14 residues. V lost 4 bases, J lost 3 bases, and 6 bases stayed unmatched. CDR3 DNA sequence: TGTGCCAGCAGCCCCCGACAGGGCCACACTGAAGCTTTCTTT. Translating it yields CASSPRQGHTEAFF.

This clonotype was picked up many times. The chain uses TRBV7-9 and TRBJ2-3; D remains unclear. There are 15 residues in the CDR3. V lost 1 base and J 2 bases, leaving 10 bases between the germline ends. Germline-derived CDR1 and CDR2 are SEHNR and FQNEAQ (reference sequence). The CDR3 here is CASSLGWAHTDTQYF. In nucleotides, the CDR3 is TGTGCCAGCAGCTTAGGGTGGGCCCACACAGATACGCAGTATTTT.

This clonotype was observed at least ten times. The chain uses TRBV10-3 and TRBJ2-7; D possibly matches TRBD1 or TRBD2 (6 bases each). CDR1 is ENHRY, CDR2 SYGVKD, per germline. Between the trimmed V and J ends, which lost 0 bases and 6 bases, there was a span of 15 bases. The CDR3 is 15 residues long. This CDR3 is CAISESVRGVFEQYF. CDR3 in DNA: TGTGCCATCAGTGAGTCGGTGAGGGGGGTATTCGAGCAGTACTTC.

In its sample, this clonotype was seen many times. The chain combines TRBV7-9 with TRBJ2-1; D is ambiguous. With 0 bases removed from V and 7 bases from J, the gap between germline ends came to 7 bases. The CDR3 extends over 13 amino acids. Germline CDR1 and CDR2: SEHNR and FQNEAQ (reference sequence). CDR3 sequence (DNA): TGTGCCAGCAGCTTAGCGTCTAGTAATGAGCAGTTCTTC. The encoded protein is CASSLASSNEQFF.

The genes are TRBV7-2 and TRBJ2-7; D is unclear. Germline lookup yields CDR1 SGHTA and CDR2 FQGNSA. V dropped 6 bases and J dropped 2 bases, with 8 bases sitting between them. The CDR3 is 12 amino acids. This chain's CDR3 is CASSRSTYEQYF. Written as DNA, the CDR3 is TGTGCCAGCAGTCGATCTACCTACGAGCAGTACTTC.

The V call is TRBV6-2 or TRBV6-3, the J call TRBJ2-2; perhaps TRBD2 as D (6 bases). The CDR3 runs to 14 residues. Germline assignment: CDR1 MNHEY and CDR2 SVGEGT. V lost 6 bases, J lost 4 bases, and 12 bases lay in between. Here the CDR3 DNA reads TGTGCCAGCAGGAAGACTAGTTCCACCGGGGAGCTGTTTTTT. Translating gives CASRKTSSTGELFF.

The V gene is TRBV7-3, the J gene TRBJ2-1; TRBD2 aligns across 8 bases. Germline values: CDR1 SGHTA, CDR2 FQGTGA. The CDR3 spans 18 residues. Trimming at V came to 5 bases and at J to 7 bases, leaving 19 bases not matched to a gene. CDR3 sequence: CASSLASGGSRHSNEQFF. The DNA of the CDR3 is TGTGCCAGCAGCCTAGCAAGCGGGGGATCTCGGCACTCGAATGAGCAGTTCTTC.

This clonotype was observed many times. This chain joins TRBV2 and TRBJ2-2; D gene uncertain. The CDR3 extends over 11 amino acids. The germline gives CDR1 SNHLY, CDR2 FYNNEI. V was clipped by 7 bases and J by 7 bases, with 7 bases between them. CDR3 sequence: CASTFFGELFF. Here the CDR3 DNA reads TGTGCCAGCACATTCTTCGGGGAGCTGTTTTTT.

The chain is built from TRBV25-1 and TRBJ2-5; D not resolved. Trimming removed 2 bases at V and 2 bases at J, with 15 bases between. CDR3 length: 16 amino acids. Germline V CDR1 and CDR2: MGHDK, SYGVNS. CDR3: CASSEKNTQLQETQYF. As DNA, the CDR3 is TGTGCCAGCAGTGAAAAGAACACGCAACTACAAGAGACCCAGTACTTC.

At least ten counts were recorded for this clonotype. This chain links TRBV9 with TRBJ2-2; D is unclear. The CDR3 has 14 amino acids. V shed 0 bases and J shed 3 bases, with 6 bases lying between them. Looked up from germline, CDR1 is SGDLS and CDR2 is YYNGEE. The CDR3 DNA sequence: TGTGCCAGCAGCGTAGAAGCCCACACCGGGGAGCTGTTTTTT. Its translation: CASSVEAHTGELFF.

The chain carries TRBV12-3 or TRBV12-4 and TRBJ1-2, with 7 bases that match TRBD1. The V and J ends lost 6 bases and 8 bases, in that order; junction bases with no gene match: 9. The CDR3 is made up of 13 amino acids. The CDR3 reads CASSPYRGGGYTF. Written as DNA, the CDR3 is TGTGCCAGCAGCCCTTACAGGGGTGGGGGCTACACCTTC.

The sample holds many counts of this clonotype. The chain employs TRBV7-9 and TRBJ2-1, with 7 bases aligning to TRBD1. The CDR3 runs 15 residues. With V trimmed by 3 bases and J by 4 bases, 6 bases remained unmatched. Germline assignment: CDR1 SEHNR and CDR2 FQNEAQ (reference sequence). CDR3 nucleotide sequence: TGTGCCAGCAGCTTCGGGCAGGGGGTTTACAATGAGCAGTTCTTC. Protein sequence: CASSFGQGVYNEQFF.

This clonotype has a count of ten or more. The chain joins TRBV20-1 to TRBJ2-1; TRBD2 matches 7 bases. The CDR3 is 13 residues long. Per germline, CDR1 DFQATT and CDR2 SNEGSKA (reference sequence). V was pared by 0 bases and J by 10 bases, with 6 bases of the junction left unmatched. The CDR3 DNA sequence: TGCAGTGCTAGAGATAGAGAAGCGGGAGAGCAGTTCTTC. Protein sequence: CSARDREAGEQFF.

This rearrangement joins TRBV6-1 to TRBJ1-1; 9 bases agree with TRBD1. Per germline, CDR1 MNHNS and CDR2 SASEGT. Trimming cost V 11 bases and J 10 bases; bases outside gene matches: 14. The CDR3 covers 13 residues. The DNA of the CDR3 is TGTGCCGCTCGCGCCCCGGGACAGGGAACAGCTTTCTTT. As protein: CAARAPGQGTAFF.

This clonotype was counted ten times or more. The rearrangement joins TRBV6-5 to TRBJ1-6; D remains ambiguous. V lost 4 bases, J lost 0 bases, and 10 bases lay in between. CDR3 length equals 16 residues. Germline V gene data show CDR1 as MNHEY and CDR2 as SVGAGI. CDR3 in DNA: TGTGCCAGCAGTTTGGGAGAGAGCTCCTATAATTCACCCCTCCACTTT. It yields the protein CASSLGESSYNSPLHF.

This clonotype showed up many times. V and J are TRBV7-2 and TRBJ2-3; the match to TRBD2 covers 13 bases. This CDR3 region has 17 residues. Germline-derived CDR1 and CDR2 are SGHTA and FQGNSA. With V trimmed by 1 base and J by 10 bases, 11 bases remained unmatched. CDR3 residues: CASSLVGTSGNHRAQYF. DNA of the CDR3: TGTGCCAGCAGCTTAGTCGGGACTAGCGGGAACCACAGGGCGCAGTATTTT.

The chain couples TRBV27 to TRBJ2-1; TRBD2 matches 7 bases. V dropped 5 bases and J dropped 3; count of bases not matched to a gene: 7. The CDR3 spans 15 residues. From germline, CDR1 is MNHEY and CDR2 SMNVEV (reference sequence). CDR3: CASSPTGRGYNEQFF. DNA for the CDR3: TGTGCCAGCAGTCCAACGGGGAGGGGCTACAATGAGCAGTTCTTC.

CDR3 sequence: CASSSRVNQPQHF. In DNA, the CDR3 is TGTGCCAGCAGTTCCAGGGTCAATCAGCCCCAGCATTTT. The J gene is TRBJ1-5, the V gene TRBV7-2; D perhaps matches TRBD1 (5 bases). V was shortened by 6 bases and J by 3 bases, with 9 bases between the two germline ends. The CDR3 length is 13 residues. Looked up from germline, CDR1 is SGHTA and CDR2 is FQGNSA.

This clonotype was detected only a few times. This rearrangement joins TRBV28 to TRBJ2-2; maybe TRBD1 (6 bases). The CDR3 totals 15 residues. Trimming took off 2 bases at V and 6 bases at J, with 13 bases between the two ends. Germline values: CDR1 MDHEN, CDR2 SYDVKM. The CDR3 DNA reads TGTGCCAGCAGTTTAAATGCAGGGGTTGCCGGGGAGCTGTTTTTT. It translates to CASSLNAGVAGELFF. Full variable domain (missing parts from reference TRBV28 and TRBJ2-2): DVKVTQSSRYLVKRTGEKVFLECVQDMDHENMFWYRQDPGLGLRLIYFSYDVKMKEKGDIPEGYSVSREKKERFSLILESASTNQTSMYLCASSLNAGVAGELFFGEGSRLTVL.

The table lists this clonotype with a few counts. The chain is built from TRBV6-1 and TRBJ2-2; D gene uncertain. Germline CDR1 MNHNS, CDR2 SASEGT. The CDR3 runs to 14 residues. The V end was cut by 5 bases, the J end by 7 bases, with 14 bases between. The CDR3 sequence is CASSPTFPIGELFF. The CDR3 DNA follows: TGTGCCAGCAGTCCGACTTTTCCGATCGGGGAGCTGTTTTTT.